Below are 17 T cell receptor beta chains sequenced from a single sample in a study of shared clonotypes between healthy human individuals. TCRdb's table, derived via immunoSEQ multiplex PCR, lists solely in-frame clones and lacks some. The data contain over 2 million clones, about 95% of them singletons. Naive CD8 cells comprised CD45RO-negative, CCR7-positively selected cells, excluding terminally differentiated effector memory CD45RA+ cells. The sequenced material came from naive CD8+ T cells sorted from blood. The receptors here all came from a man younger than 30 in good health.

This rearrangement joins TRBV5-1 to TRBJ2-7; 8 nucleotides agree with TRBD1. J lost 4 bases, V lost 1 base, and 7 bases had no gene match. Germline lookup yields CDR1 SGHRS and CDR2 YFSETQ. CDR3 size: 15 residues. CDR3 sequence reads: CASSLFQGAPYEQYF. As DNA, the CDR3 is TGCGCCAGCAGCTTGTTCCAGGGGGCCCCTTACGAGCAGTACTTC.

This sequence joins TRBV7-4 and TRBJ2-6; no clear D. Trimming took 3 bases from V and 0 from J, leaving 9 bases between them. This CDR3 region has 16 residues. Looked up from germline, CDR1 is SGHVT and CDR2 is SQSDAQ. CDR3 sequence reads: CASSFHRSSGANVLTF. Here the CDR3 DNA reads TGTGCCAGCAGCTTTCACAGATCCTCTGGGGCCAACGTCCTGACTTTC.

The rearrangement joins TRBV5-1 to TRBJ1-6, with D unclear. Germline loops: CDR1 SGHRS, CDR2 YFSETQ. The V end lost 4 bases, the J end lost 6 bases, and 11 bases lay between the germline ends. The CDR3 is made up of 14 amino acids. CDR3 residues: CASSPAEPNSPLHF. Written as DNA, the CDR3 is TGCGCCAGCAGCCCCGCGGAACCTAATTCACCCCTCCACTTT.

The chain links TRBV2 to TRBJ2-2; no clear D gene. The germline V and J ends were trimmed by 7 bases and 1 base, with 10 bases remaining between them. The CDR3 runs to 14 residues. Germline values: CDR1 SNHLY, CDR2 FYNNEI. CDR3 sequence: CASKEAMNTGELFF. CDR3 DNA: TGTGCCAGCAAGGAAGCCATGAACACCGGGGAGCTGTTTTTT.

The chain joins TRBV4-1 to TRBJ2-5; TRBD1 aligns across 7 bases. This CDR3 region has 16 residues. Per the germline V gene, CDR1 is MGHRA and CDR2 is YSYEKL. The ends lost 1 base at V and 0 bases at J; junction bases unmatched: 5. Here the CDR3 reads CASSQVTTGNQETQYF. CDR3 coding DNA: TGCGCCAGCAGCCAAGTGACGACAGGGAACCAAGAGACCCAGTACTTC.

The chain employs TRBV15 and TRBJ2-5, with D unresolved. This CDR3 comprises 12 residues. Deletions cut 9 bases from V and 5 bases from J, with 13 bases between. CDR1 and CDR2 from the germline V gene are LNHNV and YYDKDF (reference sequence). CDR3 protein: CATGSGWETQYF. The CDR3 DNA reads as TGTGCCACAGGATCGGGTTGGGAGACCCAGTACTTC.

J is TRBJ1-5 and V is TRBV27; tentatively, D is TRBD1 (5 bases). This CDR3 is 15 amino acids long. CDR1 and CDR2 (germline): MNHEY, SMNVEV (reference sequence). The ends were cut back, 5 bases at V and 1 base at J, with 12 bases in the middle. This CDR3 is CASSPIRDSNQPQHF. CDR3 coding DNA: TGTGCCAGCAGTCCTATTAGGGACAGCAATCAGCCCCAGCATTTT.

The gene calls are TRBV27 and TRBJ1-2, with D perhaps TRBD1 (5 bases). The V gene lost 3 bases and the J gene lost 5 bases, with 19 bases spanning the gap. This CDR3 has 16 residues. CDR1 is MNHEY, CDR2 SMNVEV, per germline (reference sequence). CDR3: CASSFSGTHTVYGYTF. CDR3 bases: TGTGCCAGCAGTTTTTCAGGGACTCATACGGTTTATGGCTACACCTTC.

This clone has only one observation. The same CDR3 is also encoded by other DNA sequences in this sample. The chain carries TRBV6-5 and TRBJ2-3; D unresolved. The CDR3 runs 13 residues. V was trimmed by 3 bases and J by 6 bases, leaving 10 bases between them. Germline lookup yields CDR1 MNHEY and CDR2 SVGAGI. The CDR3 region is CASSYGSPDTQYF. The CDR3 DNA sequence: TGTGCCAGCAGTTATGGTTCCCCCGATACGCAGTATTTT.

V is TRBV2 and J is TRBJ2-7; a possible D gene is TRBD1 (6 bases). V was trimmed by 7 bases and J by 2 bases, leaving 9 bases between them. CDR3 length equals 12 residues. CDR1 and CDR2 from the germline V gene are SNHLY and FYNNEI. DNA of the CDR3: TGTGCCAGCATCAGGGGAACCTACGAGCAGTACTTC. Its protein product is CASIRGTYEQYF. Full variable domain (rest looked up from reference TRBV2 and TRBJ2-7): EPEVTQTPSHQVTQMGQEVILRCVPISNHLYFYWYRQILGQKVEFLVSFYNNEISEKSEIFDDQFSVERPDGSNFTLKIRSTKLEDSAMYFCASIRGTYEQYFGPGTRLTVT.

The gene calls are TRBV28 and TRBJ1-5; maybe TRBD1 (5 bases). V lost 10 bases to trimming and J lost 4 bases, with 17 bases between them. The length of the CDR3 is 14 residues. Germline V CDR1 and CDR2: MDHEN, SYDVKM. The CDR3 here is CAIMEGLENQPQHF. CDR3 nucleotide sequence: TGTGCCATCATGGAGGGGCTAGAGAATCAGCCCCAGCATTTT.

The V and J genes are TRBV19 and TRBJ1-6; the match to TRBD1 covers 7 bases. In germline, CDR1 is LNHDA, CDR2 SQIVND (reference sequence). After removal of 5 bases from V and 0 bases from J, the junction contained 10 bases not matched to a gene. This CDR3 is built from 18 residues. This CDR3 is CASSPRDSRNSYNSPLHF. The CDR3 DNA sequence: TGTGCCAGTAGTCCCCGGGACAGCCGAAACTCCTATAATTCACCCCTCCACTTT.

The chain recombines TRBV7-2 with TRBJ2-7; D may be TRBD2 (6 bases). Looked up from germline, CDR1 is SGHTA and CDR2 is FQGNSA. CDR3 length: 16 residues. V was trimmed by 5 bases and J by 3 bases, leaving 20 bases between them. CDR3 sequence: CASSGEVAALYYEQYF. Written as DNA, the CDR3 is TGTGCCAGCAGCGGAGAGGTAGCGGCCCTTTACTACGAGCAGTACTTC.

Regarding this clone: In the same sample, other DNA sequences code for this CDR3. This rearrangement joins TRBV13 to TRBJ2-7; no clear D. This CDR3 spans 13 amino acids. CDR1 PRHDT and CDR2 FYEKMQ come from the germline V gene (reference sequence). V lost 5 bases, J lost 0 bases, and 8 bases lay in between. The CDR3: CASSLERSYEQYF. The CDR3, as DNA: TGTGCCAGCAGCCTGGAGCGCTCCTACGAGCAGTACTTC.

In the case of this clone: Other nucleotide sequences in the sample specify the same CDR3. The chain's CDR3 is CASTETGSYEQYF. In DNA form, the CDR3 reads TGTGCCAGCACCGAGACAGGGTCCTACGAGCAGTACTTC. The chain uses TRBV28 and TRBJ2-7; 7 bases map to TRBD1. V lost 7 bases to trimming and J lost 1 base; unmatched junction nucleotides: 4. Germline assignment: CDR1 MDHEN and CDR2 SYDVKM. This CDR3 has 13 amino acids.

The J gene is TRBJ1-4, the V gene TRBV7-9, with D unresolved. The CDR3 contains 15 residues. Germline V gene sequence: CDR1 SEHNR, CDR2 FQNEAQ (reference sequence). Trimming took off 1 base at V and 6 bases at J, with 12 bases between the two ends. As DNA, the CDR3 is TGTGCCAGCAGCTTAGAGTGGGCCGCCGATGAAAAACTGTTTTTT. This codes for CASSLEWAADEKLFF.

This chain links TRBV7-9 with TRBJ1-2; 8 nucleotides agree with TRBD1. There are 14 residues in the CDR3. Losses at the gene ends were 3 bases for V and 8 bases for J; bases not matched to a gene: 8. CDR1 and CDR2 (germline): SEHNR, FQNEAQ (reference sequence). Here the CDR3 DNA reads TGTGCCAGCAGCTTCGGTCAGGGGGCTGGAGGCTACACCTTC. It codes for CASSFGQGAGGYTF.